This record concerns one T cell receptor (beta chain) sequence. The sample's treatment: roughly 20 received Ad26.COV2.S at low or high dose, single or two shots; about 5 received placebo; per-sample allocation not given. Material that was analyzed had been drawn on day 63 after the first vaccine or placebo injection. The germline gives CDR1 MNHEY, CDR2 SVGAGI. V was trimmed by 7 bases and J by 1 base, leaving 8 bases between them. This CDR3 region has 13 residues. Generated by immunoSEQ multiplex PCR, the TCRdb table keeps only in-frame clones and is missing some. In the table there are about 350,000 clones, 70% to 90% of which are singletons. This sample was included in a study of Ad26.COV2.S vaccination and SARS-CoV-2 variants.

V gene TRBV6-5 combines with J gene TRBJ2-1; possibly TRBD2 for D (6 bases). This receptor was taken from a person between 18 and 60 years old who received the Ad26.COV2.S COVID-19 vaccine or a placebo. Material: peripheral blood, obtained in a trial of Ad26.COV2.S vaccine versus placebo. CDR3 sequence reads: CASKGLSYNEQFF. CDR3 DNA: TGTGCCAGCAAGGGACTTTCCTACAATGAGCAGTTCTTC.